The 21 T cell receptor beta chains below come from one sample, sequenced in a study of blood T cell repertoires in COVID-19. Profiled with immunoSEQ multiplex PCR; TCRdb holds only in-frame clones, not every one. The data show around 230,000 clones, 80% to 90% seen once. Material: peripheral blood. The origin of the receptors is a man aged 40-49 years with acute or convalescent COVID-19.

This clone was seen only a few times. The chain links TRBV5-4 to TRBJ2-3; 12 bases match TRBD2. The trim removed 4 bases at V and 2 bases at J, leaving 5 bases unmatched. Looked up from germline, CDR1 is SGHNT and CDR2 is YYREEE (reference sequence). The CDR3 runs to 16 residues. The chain's CDR3 is CASSRGLAGTTDTQYF. The CDR3 DNA reads as TGTGCCAGCAGCCGCGGACTAGCGGGGACCACAGATACGCAGTATTTT.

This clone was seen a few times. The same CDR3 arises from other DNA sequences in this sample as well. V is TRBV10-2 and J is TRBJ1-5; no firm D call. Germline V lookup: CDR1 WSHSY, CDR2 SAAADI. Trimming removed 0 bases from V and 0 bases from J, with 9 bases in between. The CDR3 length is 16 residues. CDR3 protein: CASSESPGNSNQPQHF. The CDR3 DNA reads TGCGCCAGCAGTGAGTCGCCGGGAAATAGCAATCAGCCCCAGCATTTT.

The V call is TRBV7-8, the J call TRBJ1-5; a weak D match, TRBD1 (6 bases). From germline, CDR1 is SGHVS and CDR2 FQNEAQ. The CDR3 consists of 15 residues. Between the trimmed V and J ends, which lost 5 bases and 4 bases, there was a span of 15 bases. The CDR3 loop reads CASSGSRGGNQPQHF. The CDR3 DNA follows: TGTGCCAGCAGCGGTAGCAGGGGTGGAAATCAGCCCCAGCATTTT.

The CDR3 region has the DNA TGTGCCAGCAGTTTAAGGTCAGGGATATTGACTGAAGCTTTCTTT. This translates into CASSLRSGILTEAFF. V and J are TRBV27 and TRBJ1-1; D might be TRBD1 (5 bases). V was trimmed by 2 bases and J by 5 bases, leaving 15 bases between them. The CDR3 totals 15 residues. CDR1 MNHEY and CDR2 SMNVEV come from the germline V gene (reference sequence).

The chain couples TRBV19 to TRBJ2-5, with a tentative D call TRBD2 (5 bases). In germline, CDR1 is LNHDA, CDR2 SQIVND (reference sequence). The CDR3 runs to 16 residues. Trimming removed 6 bases from V and 6 bases from J, with 23 bases in between. The CDR3 loop is CASSQPTSYLGKTQYF. The DNA for the CDR3 is TGTGCCAGTAGCCAACCCACAAGTTATCTCGGGAAGACCCAGTACTTC.

This clone was picked up one time. This CDR3 is CASSIRGRNTGELFF. CDR3 in DNA: TGTGCCAGTAGTATCAGGGGGCGGAACACCGGGGAGCTGTTTTTT. The gene calls are TRBV19 and TRBJ2-2; 8 positions agree with TRBD1. Germline V CDR1 and CDR2: LNHDA, SQIVND (reference sequence). Losses at the gene ends were 3 bases for V and 1 base for J; bases not matched to a gene: 1. This CDR3 is 15 amino acids long.

The chain uses TRBV10-1 and TRBJ2-3; 7 bases fit TRBD2. Per germline, CDR1 WNHNN and CDR2 SYGVQD (reference sequence). The CDR3 extends over 15 amino acids. The J segment lost 4 bases and the V segment lost 4 bases, leaving 8 bases of the junction unmatched. CDR3 in DNA: TGCGCCAGCAGTGTAGACAGCGGGGACCCAGATACGCAGTATTTT. Translating it yields CASSVDSGDPDTQYF.

The chain combines TRBV19 with TRBJ1-1; a weak D match, TRBD1 (6 bases). The CDR3 consists of 14 residues. Trimming took off 3 bases at V and 2 bases at J, with 10 bases between the two ends. CDR1 and CDR2 (germline): LNHDA, SQIVND (reference sequence). The CDR3 reads CASSMGAANTEAFF. The CDR3 coding sequence is TGTGCCAGTAGTATGGGGGCAGCCAACACTGAAGCTTTCTTT.

The chain joins TRBV6-5 to TRBJ1-1; maybe TRBD1 (6 bases). V was clipped by 2 bases and J by 10 bases, with 14 bases between them. Germline V CDR1 and CDR2: MNHEY, SVGAGI. CDR3 size: 13 residues. In nucleotides, the CDR3 is TGTGCCAGCAGTTACCCAACCGGGGGGCGAGCTTTCTTT. Translated, it gives CASSYPTGGRAFF.

The chain employs TRBV6-6 and TRBJ1-4, with D possibly matching TRBD1 (5 bases). The germline V gene has CDR1 MNHNY and CDR2 SVGAGI (reference sequence). V dropped 7 bases and J dropped 8 bases, with 17 bases sitting between them. The CDR3 loop spans 14 amino acids. CDR3 sequence (DNA): TGTGCCAGCATCAACGGGGGGGAAGAAGAAAAACTGTTTTTT. This sequence encodes CASINGGEEEKLFF.

This clone was picked up a small number of times. The chain combines TRBV12-3 or TRBV12-4 with TRBJ1-1; possible D gene TRBD1, 5 bases. The CDR3 runs to 11 residues. Trimming cost V 1 base and J 8 bases, with 5 bases left between them. CDR3 residues: CASSLGGEAFF. CDR3 nucleotides: TGTGCCAGCAGTTTAGGGGGCGAAGCTTTCTTT.

This clone has just one count. This chain's CDR3 is CASSLGRISAGRTEAFF. CDR3 nucleotides: TGTGCCAGCAGCTTAGGCCGGATCTCGGCAGGGAGGACTGAAGCTTTCTTT. The V and J genes are TRBV13 and TRBJ1-1, with D perhaps TRBD1 (5 bases). The CDR3 spans 17 residues. The ends were cut back, 0 bases at V and 5 bases at J, with 19 bases in the middle. Germline V gives CDR1 PRHDT, CDR2 FYEKMQ (reference sequence).

The chain recombines TRBV14 with TRBJ2-2; TRBD1 agrees at 7 bases. Germline values: CDR1 SGHDN, CDR2 FVKESK. The length of the CDR3 is 17 residues. The V and J ends lost 0 bases and 6 bases, in that order; junction bases with no gene match: 10. CDR3 bases: TGTGCCAGCAGCCAAGACAGGGGGACGAATTTGGCCGGGGAGCTGTTTTTT. Translation: CASSQDRGTNLAGELFF.

The J gene is TRBJ2-1, the V gene TRBV7-2; D perhaps matches TRBD2 (5 bases). V shed 5 bases and J shed 6 bases, with 17 bases lying between them. Germline V gives CDR1 SGHTA, CDR2 FQGNSA. There are 15 residues in the CDR3. This CDR3 is CASSAPLRAVNEQFF. The CDR3 DNA reads TGTGCCAGCAGCGCACCCCTGCGGGCCGTCAATGAGCAGTTCTTC.

V and J are TRBV2 and TRBJ2-2; D ambiguous. This CDR3 is 13 amino acids long. Trimming took off 10 bases at V and 0 bases at J, with 9 bases between the two ends. Germline assignment: CDR1 SNHLY and CDR2 FYNNEI. The CDR3 DNA sequence: TGTGCCACCCGGGTATCGAACACCGGGGAGCTGTTTTTT. This gives the protein CATRVSNTGELFF. Supplemented by reference TRBV2 and TRBJ2-2, the full variable domain reads EPEVTQTPSHQVTQMGQEVILRCVPISNHLYFYWYRQILGQKVEFLVSFYNNEISEKSEIFDDQFSVERPDGSNFTLKIRSTKLEDSAMYFCATRVSNTGELFFGEGSRLTVL.

The chain carries TRBV27 and TRBJ2-7, with 8 bases identical to TRBD1. The CDR3 is 15 residues long. Germline CDR1 is MNHEY and CDR2 is SMNVEV (reference sequence). V lost 2 bases to trimming and J lost 0 bases; unmatched junction nucleotides: 3. CDR3 protein: CASSLGQGASYEQYF. CDR3 coding DNA: TGTGCCAGCAGTTTAGGGCAGGGGGCCTCCTACGAGCAGTACTTC.

This clone was counted once. The chain recombines TRBV4-2 with TRBJ2-7; 8 nucleotides agree with TRBD2. The germline V gene encodes CDR1 LGHNA and CDR2 YNFKEQ. The CDR3 is 14 residues long. Unmatched junction bases numbered 5, after V lost 3 bases and J lost 4 bases. The CDR3 reads CASSQDRLAYEQYF. The CDR3 DNA reads TGTGCCAGCAGCCAGGACAGACTAGCGTACGAGCAGTACTTC.

The chain couples TRBV13 to TRBJ2-3, with a weak D call TRBD2 (5 bases). V gave up 6 bases and J gave up 4 bases, with 14 bases separating them. This CDR3 has 14 residues. Germline CDR1 and CDR2: PRHDT and FYEKMQ (reference sequence). The CDR3 DNA reads as TGTGCCAGCAGGCTTACCCGGGATTCAGATACGCAGTATTTT. This codes for CASRLTRDSDTQYF.

CDR3 DNA: TGTGCCAGTAGCCAGGGACAGGGAGGCTGGAATGAGCAGTTCTTC. It specifies CASSQGQGGWNEQFF. The chain is built from TRBV19 and TRBJ2-1, with 9 bases fitting TRBD1. With 6 bases clipped from V and 7 bases from J, the junction kept 10 bases outside the gene matches. The length of the CDR3 is 15 residues. Germline V gene sequence: CDR1 LNHDA, CDR2 SQIVND (reference sequence). The entire variable domain, with the rest obtained from reference TRBV19 and TRBJ2-1, is as follows: DGGITQSPKYLFRKEGQNVTLSCEQNLNHDAMYWYRQDPGQGLRLIYYSQIVNDFQKGDIAEGYSVSREKKESFPLTVTSAQKNPTAFYLCASSQGQGGWNEQFFGPGTRLTVL.

This clone was seen once. V usage is TRBV25-1 and J usage is TRBJ1-1; tentative D call: TRBD1 (6 bases). CDR3 length: 12 residues. Per germline, CDR1 MGHDK and CDR2 SYGVNS. CDR3 sequence reads: CVWGQRNTEAFF. DNA for the CDR3: TGTGTATGGGGGCAGAGGAACACTGAAGCTTTCTTT.

This clone was seen a single time. This chain uses TRBV4-1 with TRBJ2-1; possibly TRBD2 for D (5 bases). V lost 0 bases and J lost 8, with 11 bases in between. This CDR3 contains 14 residues. Germline assignment: CDR1 MGHRA and CDR2 YSYEKL. CDR3 protein: CASSQDPTTYEQFF. The CDR3 nucleotides are TGCGCCAGCAGCCAAGATCCGACTACCTATGAGCAGTTCTTC.